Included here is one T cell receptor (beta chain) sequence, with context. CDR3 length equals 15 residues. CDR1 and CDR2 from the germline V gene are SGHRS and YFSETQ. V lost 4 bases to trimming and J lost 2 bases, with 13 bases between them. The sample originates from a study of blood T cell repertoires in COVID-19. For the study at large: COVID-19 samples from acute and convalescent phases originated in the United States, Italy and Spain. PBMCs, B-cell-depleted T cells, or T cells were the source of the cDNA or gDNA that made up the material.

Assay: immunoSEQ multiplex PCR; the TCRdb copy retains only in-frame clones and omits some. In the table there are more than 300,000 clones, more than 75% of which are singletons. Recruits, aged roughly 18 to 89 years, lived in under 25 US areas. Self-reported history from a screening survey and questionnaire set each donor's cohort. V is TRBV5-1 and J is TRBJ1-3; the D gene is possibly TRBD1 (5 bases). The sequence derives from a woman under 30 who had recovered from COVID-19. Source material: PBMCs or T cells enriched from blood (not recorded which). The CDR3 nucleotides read TGCGCCAGCAGCCCCGATCAGGGAACTGGAAACACCATATATTTT. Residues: CASSPDQGTGNTIYF.